This TCR beta chain was sequenced in a study of T-cell reconstitution after alpha-beta-depleted transplantation in children. Comment on this clonotype: Its target is not known.

Unique molecular identifiers were incorporated when the TCRbeta library was constructed. One entry per CDR3 protein, called by TCRdb with MiXCR from the PCR reads. The data hold around 490,000 distinct CDR3 sequences, with roughly 11% observed a single time. Study-wide findings and caveats: Recipient T cells and thymic progenitors that survived were the source of the high TCRbeta diversity seen at day 60 in some patients. T-cell numbers and diversity one year post-transplant derived largely from freshly generated T cells. Alpha-beta T cells present about two months after transplant were reported to originate from several hundred expanded graft clones.

The CDR3 has 13 amino acids. Trimming left V 1 base short and J 3 bases short, with 6 bases between. CDR1 is LGHNA, CDR2 YNFKEQ, per germline. This receptor was identified in a female patient aged 2-9 years who had a stem cell transplant for aplastic anemia, so the T cells may come from the graft donor. Sequencing was performed on PBMCs, mostly from graft donor cells, taken 180 days after TCRalphabeta/CD19-depleted stem cell transplant. V gene TRBV4-2 combines with J gene TRBJ2-5, with D unclear. In DNA form, the CDR3 reads TGTGCCAGCAGCCAAGTTGGCAAAGAGACCCAGTACTTC. Protein sequence: CASSQVGKETQYF.